The clone carrying this TCR beta chain came up a few times. Its antigen is unidentified. This sample was taken from a study of identical twins' blood T cells. Broader study findings: Shared CDR3 clonotype counts between two donors mainly tracked the product of their cloneset sizes, twins included.

Each TCR cDNA library carried sample-specific barcodes on both ends. In the original processing: Clonotypes per individual ranged from about 85,000 to nearly 500,000. TCRdb re-derived calls from the 5' RACE reads in MiXCR, one entry per CDR3 protein. It is TCRdb's table, rather than the study itself, that gives the V and J calls and clone size. The table has fewer than 450,000 distinct CDR3 sequences, roughly 31% seen once. V dropped 5 bases and J dropped 4; count of bases not matched to a gene: 14. From germline, CDR1 is SGHRS and CDR2 YFSETQ. CDR3 length: 17 residues. The sequence derives from a woman between 18 and 55 years old in good health. Source material: PBMCs. The chain joins TRBV5-1 to TRBJ1-1, with TRBD1 matching 10 bases. For the CDR3, the DNA is TGCGCCAGCAGTGAGTCGTATGGACAGGGGGTGAGCACTGAAGCTTTCTTT. This encodes CASSESYGQGVSTEAFF.